The clone carrying this TCR beta chain showed up just a few times. The data were obtained in a study of blood T cell repertoires in COVID-19. Methods used by the authors: Researchers report that nucleated cell counts were estimated from reference gene primer amplification. The method was immunoSEQ multiplex PCR; TCRdb's version includes in-frame clones alone and lacks a portion of them. V and J calls and clone size are those listed in that table; D and trimming were worked out from the DNA. The profile shows under 250,000 clones, about 80% of them singletons. Sequencing was carried out using peripheral blood. The receptor was derived from an elderly man with acute or convalescent COVID-19.

The DNA for the CDR3 is TGTGCCAGCAGTGACAGGGGGCAGGGCACAGATACGCAGTATTTT. Its protein is CASSDRGQGTDTQYF. The V gene is TRBV2, the J gene TRBJ2-3; 8 nucleotides match TRBD1. The CDR3 covers 15 residues. CDR1 is SNHLY and CDR2 is FYNNEI in the germline V gene. The J segment lost 1 base and the V segment lost 3 bases, leaving 3 bases of the junction unmatched.